The 21 T cell receptor beta chains presented below share a single source sample, sequenced in a study of vaccination and CD4 T cells after COVID-19. Oncomine TCR Beta short-read sequencing was applied to DNA from cultured CD4+ T cells. TCRdb recomputed calls from the PCR reads with MiXCR, one row per CDR3 protein. The repertoire holds some 15,000 distinct CDR3 sequences, with less than 85% as singletons. What these receptors recognize is not known. Treatment noted: roughly 11-day PBMC culture with coronavirus spike peptide pools or control peptides (ViraFEST assay). Sequenced material: CD4+ T cells from blood, cultured in vitro. The origin of the receptors is a human donor who had recovered from COVID-19.

The chain is built from TRBV14 and TRBJ1-2, with D perhaps matching TRBD1 (6 bases). The CDR3 loop spans 14 amino acids. The V gene's germline CDR1 is SGHDN and CDR2 FVKESK. The V end was cut by 4 bases, the J end by 7 bases, with 16 bases between. This CDR3 reads CASSPRGAVGGYTF. Here the CDR3 DNA reads TGTGCCAGCAGCCCACGGGGGGCGGTCGGTGGCTACACCTTC.

The chain employs TRBV6-1 and TRBJ1-5; D is ambiguous. Per germline, CDR1 MNHNS and CDR2 SASEGT. V was shortened by 2 bases and J by 6 bases, with 2 bases between the two germline ends. This CDR3 is built from 11 residues. This chain's CDR3 is CASSEFQPQHF. In DNA, the CDR3 is TGTGCCAGCAGTGAATTTCAGCCCCAGCATTTT.

The chain uses TRBV25-1 and TRBJ2-5, with no clear D. Germline V gene data show CDR1 as MGHDK and CDR2 as SYGVNS. The CDR3 totals 11 residues. V was clipped by 6 bases and J by 1 base, with 3 bases between them. For the CDR3, the DNA is TGTGCCAGCAGGGTCCAAGAGACCCAGTACTTC. Protein product: CASRVQETQYF.

The chain carries TRBV27 and TRBJ2-1; 7 bases fit TRBD2. The trim removed 6 bases at V and 0 bases at J, leaving 2 bases unmatched. The V gene's germline CDR1 is MNHEY and CDR2 SMNVEV (reference sequence). CDR3 size: 14 residues. This CDR3 reads CASRGLTSYNEQFF. The CDR3 DNA reads as TGTGCCAGCAGGGGACTAACCTCCTACAATGAGCAGTTCTTC.

This clonotype came up a few times. V is TRBV24-1 and J is TRBJ1-2; maybe TRBD1 (5 bases). V lost 4 bases and J 3 bases, leaving 8 bases between the germline ends. CDR1 is KGHDR and CDR2 is SFDVKD in the germline V gene. The CDR3 covers 13 residues. The CDR3 loop is CATSDGTDYGYTF. CDR3 nucleotide sequence: TGTGCCACCAGTGACGGGACGGACTATGGCTACACCTTC.

The V and J genes are TRBV6-1 and TRBJ1-3; 8 bases agree with TRBD1. The CDR3 consists of 16 residues. V was pared by 6 bases and J by 1 base, with 8 bases of the junction left unmatched. Germline V gives CDR1 MNHNS, CDR2 SASEGT. CDR3 sequence: CASSRLDRGSGNTIYF. CDR3 DNA sequence: TGTGCCAGCAGCCGCTTAGACAGGGGATCTGGAAACACCATATATTTT.

V gene TRBV20-1 combines with J gene TRBJ1-6, with 10 nucleotides matching TRBD1. Germline V gene lookup returns CDR1 DFQATT and CDR2 SNEGSKA (reference sequence). This CDR3 has 16 amino acids. Trimming at V came to 3 bases and at J to 6 bases, leaving 8 bases not matched to a gene. The CDR3 loop reads CSASLPGQGINSPLHF. The CDR3 nucleotides are TGCAGTGCTAGCCTGCCGGGACAGGGGATTAATTCACCCCTCCACTTT.

This chain uses TRBV6-2 or TRBV6-3 with TRBJ2-7, with 7 positions matching TRBD1. Germline values: CDR1 MNHEY, CDR2 SVGEGT. Trimming at V came to 7 bases and at J to 3 bases, leaving 21 bases not matched to a gene. The CDR3 is made up of 18 amino acids. This CDR3 reads CASIPRGPVTGLHYEQYF. As DNA, the CDR3 is TGTGCCAGCATACCTAGGGGGCCGGTGACCGGGCTCCACTACGAGCAGTACTTC.

This clonotype was observed a single time. The chain recombines TRBV11-2 with TRBJ1-3, with D unclear. V lost 4 bases and J lost 3, with 10 bases in between. The CDR3 is made up of 14 amino acids. Germline CDR1 reads SGHAT; CDR2 reads FQNNGV. CDR3 protein: CASSSVLLGNTIYF. The CDR3 DNA follows: TGTGCCAGCAGCTCAGTTCTACTTGGAAACACCATATATTTT.

The J gene is TRBJ2-3, the V gene TRBV19; TRBD2 aligns across 9 bases. V gave up 6 bases and J gave up 6 bases; unmatched junction bases: 13. The CDR3 has 16 amino acids. Germline V gene lookup returns CDR1 LNHDA and CDR2 SQIVND (reference sequence). The chain's CDR3 is CASRHLLAGRADTQYF. The CDR3, as DNA: TGTGCCAGTAGACACCTACTAGCGGGCAGGGCGGATACGCAGTATTTT.

The CDR3 region is CATSGDGSRGEQYF. Written as DNA, the CDR3 is TGTGCCACCAGTGGGGACGGGTCTAGGGGCGAGCAGTACTTC. This rearrangement joins TRBV24-1 to TRBJ2-7; D is possibly TRBD1 or TRBD2 (5 bases each). CDR3 length: 14 residues. With 5 bases removed from V and 6 bases from J, the gap between germline ends came to 16 bases. Germline V gene sequence: CDR1 KGHDR, CDR2 SFDVKD.

The rearrangement uses TRBV7-2 and TRBJ1-1, with D maybe TRBD1 (6 bases). CDR3 length: 15 amino acids. Deletions cut 5 bases from V and 4 bases from J, with 17 bases between. Germline V lookup: CDR1 SGHTA, CDR2 FQGNSA. The CDR3 spells CASSHALGTSTEAFF. CDR3 DNA: TGTGCCAGCAGCCATGCGCTGGGGACAAGCACTGAAGCTTTCTTT.

The chain joins TRBV2 to TRBJ1-6; 7 bases are a match to TRBD1. The CDR3 runs to 15 residues. Per germline, CDR1 SNHLY and CDR2 FYNNEI. V lost 2 bases, J lost 6 bases, and 4 bases stayed unmatched. This CDR3 is CASSERGHSNSPLHF. DNA for the CDR3: TGTGCCAGCAGTGAAAGGGGGCACTCTAATTCACCCCTCCACTTT.

This chain uses TRBV24-1 with TRBJ2-1; the D gene is possibly TRBD2 (5 bases). CDR3 length: 13 amino acids. The germline CDR1 and CDR2 sequences are KGHDR and SFDVKD. Between the trimmed V and J ends, which lost 3 bases and 12 bases, there was a span of 14 bases. CDR3 nucleotides: TGTGCCACCAGTGATCCCTATGGTGCGGGGCAGTTCTTC. Amino acids: CATSDPYGAGQFF.

This clonotype occurred once. V is TRBV6-1 and J is TRBJ2-4, with D uncertain. V shed 6 bases and J shed 1 base, with 16 bases lying between them. The CDR3 sequence is 16 residues long. Germline V gives CDR1 MNHNS, CDR2 SASEGT. CDR3 sequence: CASRTAAWSAKNIQYF. CDR3 DNA: TGTGCCAGCAGAACCGCCGCGTGGAGCGCCAAAAACATTCAGTACTTC.

The V and J genes are TRBV19 and TRBJ2-2, with TRBD2 as a possible D gene (5 bases). V was shortened by 7 bases and J by 6 bases, with 21 bases between the two germline ends. Germline loops: CDR1 LNHDA, CDR2 SQIVND (reference sequence). The CDR3 contains 16 residues. CDR3 residues: CASTYSRGPSPGELFF. The CDR3 DNA reads TGTGCCAGTACCTACTCCAGAGGGCCGAGCCCCGGGGAGCTGTTTTTT.

This clonotype was recorded once. CDR3 in amino acids: CASSLDTLNGYTF. The DNA for the CDR3 is TGTGCCAGCAGCTTGGACACCCTTAATGGCTACACCTTC. The J gene is TRBJ1-2, the V gene TRBV5-4; D gene unclear. The V gene's germline CDR1 is SGHNT and CDR2 YYREEE (reference sequence). The CDR3 length is 13 residues. V was pared by 0 bases and J by 6 bases, with 9 bases between.

This clonotype was seen a handful of times. V and J are TRBV6-1 and TRBJ2-5; weak D call: TRBD2 (7 bases). The CDR3 loop spans 12 amino acids. V was pared by 10 bases and J by 4 bases, with 13 bases between. Germline V gives CDR1 MNHNS, CDR2 SASEGT. The CDR3 sequence is CATLGGPETQYF. The CDR3 DNA sequence: TGTGCCACCCTGGGGGGGCCAGAGACCCAGTACTTC.

The CDR3 nucleotides read TGTGCCAGTAGTACCGGGACTAGCGGGAGGACACCGGAGCAGTACTTC. This translates into CASSTGTSGRTPEQYF. This chain joins TRBV19 and TRBJ2-7; 15 bases match TRBD2. The J segment lost 7 bases and the V segment lost 4 bases, leaving 8 bases of the junction unmatched. There are 16 residues in the CDR3. CDR1 is LNHDA and CDR2 is SQIVND in the germline V gene (reference sequence).

The chain uses TRBV6-1 and TRBJ1-1; D might be TRBD1 (6 bases). Looked up from germline, CDR1 is MNHNS and CDR2 is SASEGT. This CDR3 has 14 amino acids. V lost 4 bases and J lost 5, with 14 bases in between. The DNA for the CDR3 is TGTGCCAGCAGTGCCCCGGGGGCAGGGACTGAAGCTTTCTTT. This gives the protein CASSAPGAGTEAFF.

J is TRBJ1-4 and V is TRBV7-2; D is uncertain. Trimming removed 2 bases from V and 8 bases from J, with 12 bases in between. CDR3 length: 14 amino acids. CDR1 and CDR2 from the germline V gene are SGHTA and FQGNSA. The CDR3 DNA reads TGTGCCAGCAGCTTATCGGGTCCGGGGGAAAAACTGTTTTTT. Residues: CASSLSGPGEKLFF.